A single sample is the source of the 20 T cell receptor beta chains below, sequenced in a study of T cell changes during pregnancy in multiple sclerosis. Clones were sequenced by immunoSEQ multiplex PCR, and TCRdb holds only the in-frame ones, with some missing. The sample lists approximately 92,000 clones, roughly 92% occurring once. This sample comprised peripheral blood, obtained in the first trimester of pregnancy. These receptors were taken from a female donor with multiple sclerosis, enrolled in a pregnancy study.

V usage is TRBV10-3 and J usage is TRBJ2-7; TRBD1 matches 8 bases. The J segment lost 2 bases and the V segment lost 5 bases, leaving 8 bases of the junction unmatched. Germline V gene sequence: CDR1 ENHRY, CDR2 SYGVKD. The CDR3 contains 15 residues. The CDR3 DNA reads as TGTGCCATCAGTCCCGGACAGGGTCTCGCCTACGAGCAGTACTTC. This sequence encodes CAISPGQGLAYEQYF.

The chain employs TRBV5-6 and TRBJ2-3, with 7 bases that match TRBD1. The J segment lost 8 bases and the V segment lost 4 bases, leaving 13 bases of the junction unmatched. In germline, CDR1 is SGHDT, CDR2 YYEEEE. This CDR3 is built from 15 residues. CDR3 region: CASSTHEGAPFTQYF. For the CDR3, the DNA is TGTGCCAGCAGCACCCACGAGGGGGCCCCGTTTACGCAGTATTTT.

The V call is TRBV5-4, the J call TRBJ2-5; 8 bases align to TRBD1. Germline V gives CDR1 SGHNT, CDR2 YYREEE (reference sequence). Losses at the gene ends were 4 bases for V and 4 bases for J; bases not matched to a gene: 6. This CDR3 contains 14 residues. Here the CDR3 reads CASSLRTGPETQYF. The CDR3 DNA is TGTGCCAGCAGCCTGAGGACAGGGCCAGAGACCCAGTACTTC.

The J gene is TRBJ2-7, the V gene TRBV6-1, with D possibly TRBD2 on 5 matching bases. The CDR3 covers 18 residues. V gave up 2 bases and J gave up 0 bases, with 20 bases separating them. Germline V lookup: CDR1 MNHNS, CDR2 SASEGT. CDR3 coding DNA: TGTGCCAGCAGTGAAAAGCGAGGAGAGGGATGGAGCTCCTACGAGCAGTACTTC. Encoded protein: CASSEKRGEGWSSYEQYF.

This sequence joins TRBV9 and TRBJ1-2; perhaps TRBD1 as D (5 bases). Trimming left V 4 bases short and J 5 bases short, with 15 bases between. The length of the CDR3 is 14 residues. Germline V gene sequence: CDR1 SGDLS, CDR2 YYNGEE. The CDR3 sequence is CASSPTNGGYGYTF. CDR3 DNA: TGTGCCAGCAGCCCGACGAATGGGGGGTATGGCTACACCTTC. Variable domain in full (rest from reference TRBV9 and TRBJ1-2): DSGVTQTPKHLITATGQRVTLRCSPRSGDLSVYWYQQSLDQGLQFLIQYYNGEERAKGNILERFSAQQFPDLHSELNLSSLELGDSALYFCASSPTNGGYGYTFGSGTRLTVV.

This clone turned up a few times. The chain carries TRBV9 and TRBJ2-3; 8 positions match TRBD2. Germline assignment: CDR1 SGDLS and CDR2 YYNGEE. V gave up 6 bases and J gave up 0 bases; unmatched junction bases: 6. The CDR3 runs 15 residues. The CDR3 is CASTLGGGSTDTQYF. The CDR3 bases are TGTGCCAGCACCCTCGGGGGGGGGAGCACAGATACGCAGTATTTT.

The chain recombines TRBV27 with TRBJ2-7, with a possible D match to TRBD1 (6 bases). The CDR3 loop spans 13 amino acids. The germline CDR1 and CDR2 sequences are MNHEY and SMNVEV (reference sequence). The V end lost 7 bases, the J end lost 6 bases, and 16 bases lay between the germline ends. CDR3 in DNA: TGTGCCAGCAAAGGCCCAGGGGCTTCCGAGCAGTACTTC. Translating it yields CASKGPGASEQYF.

V gene TRBV28 combines with J gene TRBJ1-2; 7 bases map to TRBD1. V lost 3 bases and J lost 4; bases outside the gene matches: 5. Germline-derived CDR1 and CDR2 are MDHEN and SYDVKM. This CDR3 comprises 14 residues. CDR3 in DNA: TGTGCCAGCAGTTTCAGGGACAGACCCTATGGCTACACCTTC. The encoded protein is CASSFRDRPYGYTF.

In regard to this clone: Mismatch with germline at one junction end may stem from a read error. The V gene is TRBV7-9, the J gene TRBJ1-1; the match to TRBD1 covers 10 bases. This CDR3 spans 14 amino acids. Germline V gene data show CDR1 as SEHNR and CDR2 as FQNEAQ (reference sequence). CDR3 DNA: TGTGCCAGCAGATTAGACAGGGGGCCTATTGAAGCTTTCTTT. It translates to CASRLDRGPIEAFF.

The chain joins TRBV20-1 to TRBJ2-7, with TRBD1 as a possible D gene (5 bases). V lost 5 bases to trimming and J lost 3 bases, with 8 bases between them. Germline V gene lookup returns CDR1 DFQATT and CDR2 SNEGSKA (reference sequence). The CDR3 runs to 11 residues. CDR3 amino acids: CSASRVYEQYF. DNA of the CDR3: TGCAGTGCTTCCAGGGTCTACGAGCAGTACTTC.

J is TRBJ2-4 and V is TRBV5-4; 8 positions agree with TRBD1. J gave up 3 bases and V 0 bases, and 8 bases lay outside the gene matches. This CDR3 spans 17 amino acids. Per germline, CDR1 SGHNT and CDR2 YYREEE (reference sequence). Here the CDR3 DNA reads TGTGCCAGCAGCTTGGCCTATGGACAGGGACACAAAAACATTCAGTACTTC. As protein: CASSLAYGQGHKNIQYF.

This clone appeared once. The chain joins TRBV5-1 to TRBJ2-3, with 10 positions matching TRBD2. After removal of 4 bases from V and 5 bases from J, the junction contained 10 bases not matched to a gene. The CDR3 sequence is 16 residues long. Germline CDR1 reads SGHRS; CDR2 reads YFSETQ. CDR3 sequence reads: CASSNLAGAGEDTQYF. As DNA, the CDR3 is TGCGCCAGCAGCAATCTAGCGGGAGCGGGAGAAGATACGCAGTATTTT.

The rearrangement uses TRBV7-9 and TRBJ2-7; the match to TRBD1 covers 7 bases. Germline lookup yields CDR1 SEHNR and CDR2 FQNEAQ (reference sequence). This CDR3 has 13 amino acids. V shed 7 bases and J 1 base; nucleotides not matched to a gene: 4. The CDR3 bases are TGTGCCAGCATGACAGGGACATCCTACGAGCAGTACTTC. Translating gives CASMTGTSYEQYF.

This rearrangement joins TRBV29-1 to TRBJ2-6; a possible D gene is TRBD1 (5 bases). The CDR3 covers 17 residues. Germline-derived CDR1 and CDR2 are SQVTM and ANQGSEA. Trimming stripped 4 bases from V and 4 bases from J, with 20 bases between. CDR3 sequence (DNA): TGCAGCGTTGGGGGCTTAATCCCGGGTTCCGGGGCCAACGTCCTGACTTTC. Translated: CSVGGLIPGSGANVLTF.

V and J are TRBV29-1 and TRBJ1-2; tentative D call: TRBD1 (6 bases). Germline V gene sequence: CDR1 SQVTM, CDR2 ANQGSEA. The V gene lost 3 bases and the J gene lost 4 bases, with 9 bases spanning the gap. The CDR3 is 12 residues long. The CDR3 is CSVEGASYGYTF. The CDR3 nucleotides read TGCAGCGTTGAGGGGGCTAGCTATGGCTACACCTTC.

In nucleotides, the CDR3 is TGTGCCATCAGTAACCGTACAGGGTTGGTGAGGACGCAGTATTTT. Translation gives CAISNRTGLVRTQYF. V usage is TRBV10-3 and J usage is TRBJ2-3, with D maybe TRBD1 (6 bases). There are 15 residues in the CDR3. Germline CDR1 and CDR2: ENHRY and SYGVKD. The V end was cut by 5 bases, the J end by 9 bases, with 21 bases between.

The V gene is TRBV4-2, the J gene TRBJ1-2, with D perhaps TRBD1 (6 bases). The CDR3 totals 12 residues. Germline V gene sequence: CDR1 LGHNA, CDR2 YNFKEQ. Trimming cost V 4 bases and J 6 bases, with 9 bases left between them. In nucleotides, the CDR3 is TGTGCCAGCAGCCTAGGGACACATGGCTACACCTTC. Translating it yields CASSLGTHGYTF.

The chain is built from TRBV15 and TRBJ2-7; D is uncertain. The germline gives CDR1 LNHNV, CDR2 YYDKDF (reference sequence). This CDR3 contains 13 residues. Between the trimmed V and J ends, which lost 1 base and 4 bases, there was a span of 8 bases. CDR3 bases: TGTGCCACCAGCAGAGGAAACAGTTACGAGCAGTACTTC. It yields the protein CATSRGNSYEQYF.

The chain combines TRBV19 with TRBJ2-4; 8 bases are shared with TRBD1. V trimming: 2 bases; J trimming: 5 bases; junction bases outside the gene matches: 11. The CDR3 loop spans 17 amino acids. Germline loops: CDR1 LNHDA, CDR2 SQIVND (reference sequence). The CDR3 nucleotides are TGTGCCAGTAGTATATTTTCAGGGGGCGCGGAGGAAAACATTCAGTACTTC. Protein product: CASSIFSGGAEENIQYF.

Note on this clone: One junction end disagrees with the germline gene, perhaps due to a read error. The chain carries TRBV2 and TRBJ2-3, with D possibly TRBD1 on 5 matching bases. This CDR3 has 16 residues. The germline gives CDR1 SNHLY, CDR2 FYNNEI. The CDR3 nucleotides read TGTGCCTGCAGTCCTCAGGGTCAGGTGGCGGCCGATACGCAGTATTTT. It codes for CACSPQGQVAADTQYF.